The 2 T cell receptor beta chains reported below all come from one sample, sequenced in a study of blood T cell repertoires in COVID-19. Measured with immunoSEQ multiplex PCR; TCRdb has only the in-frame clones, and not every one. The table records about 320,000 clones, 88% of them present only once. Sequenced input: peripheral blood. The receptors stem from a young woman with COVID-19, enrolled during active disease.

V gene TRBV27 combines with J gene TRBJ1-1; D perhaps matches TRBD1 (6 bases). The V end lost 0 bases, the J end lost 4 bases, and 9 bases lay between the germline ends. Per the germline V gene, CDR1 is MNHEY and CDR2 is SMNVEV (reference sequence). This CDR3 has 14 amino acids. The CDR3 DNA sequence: TGTGCCAGCAGTTTATCCGGGGGGCTCACTGAAGCTTTCTTT. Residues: CASSLSGGLTEAFF.

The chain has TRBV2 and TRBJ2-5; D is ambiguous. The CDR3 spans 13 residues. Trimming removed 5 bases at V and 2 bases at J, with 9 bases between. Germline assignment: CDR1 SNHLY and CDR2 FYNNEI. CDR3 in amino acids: CASSFTVQETQYF. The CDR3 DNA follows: TGTGCCAGCAGTTTCACAGTACAAGAGACCCAGTACTTC.